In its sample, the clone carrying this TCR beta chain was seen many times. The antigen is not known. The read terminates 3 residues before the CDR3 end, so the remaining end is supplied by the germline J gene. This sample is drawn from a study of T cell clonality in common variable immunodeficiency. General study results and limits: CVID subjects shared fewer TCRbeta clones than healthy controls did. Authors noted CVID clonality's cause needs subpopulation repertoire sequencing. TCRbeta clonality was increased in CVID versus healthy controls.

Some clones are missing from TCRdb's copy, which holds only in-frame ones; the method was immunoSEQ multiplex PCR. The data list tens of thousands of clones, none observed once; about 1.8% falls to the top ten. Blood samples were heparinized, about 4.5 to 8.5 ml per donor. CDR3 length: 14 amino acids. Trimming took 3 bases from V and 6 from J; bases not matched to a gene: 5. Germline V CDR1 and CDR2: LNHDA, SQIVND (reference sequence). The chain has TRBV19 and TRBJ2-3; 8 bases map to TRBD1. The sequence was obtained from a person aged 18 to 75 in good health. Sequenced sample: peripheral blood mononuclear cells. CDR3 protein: CASSMDRAGDTQYF. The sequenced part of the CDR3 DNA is TGTGCCAGTAGTATGGACAGGGCGGGGGATACG.